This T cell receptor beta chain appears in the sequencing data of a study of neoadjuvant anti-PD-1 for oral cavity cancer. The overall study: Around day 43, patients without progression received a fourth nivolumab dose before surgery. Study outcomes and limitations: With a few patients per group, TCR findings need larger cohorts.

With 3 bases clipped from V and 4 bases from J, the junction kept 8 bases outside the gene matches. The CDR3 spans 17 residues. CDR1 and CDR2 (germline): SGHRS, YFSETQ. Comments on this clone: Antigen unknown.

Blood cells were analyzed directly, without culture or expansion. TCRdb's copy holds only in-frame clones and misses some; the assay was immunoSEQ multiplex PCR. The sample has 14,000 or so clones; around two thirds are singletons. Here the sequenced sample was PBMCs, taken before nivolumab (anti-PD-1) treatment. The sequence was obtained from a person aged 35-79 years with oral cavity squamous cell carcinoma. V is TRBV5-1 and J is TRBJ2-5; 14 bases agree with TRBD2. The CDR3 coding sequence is TGCGCCAGCAGCTCGGATTCGGGACTAGCGGGAGCAGAGACCCAGTACTTC. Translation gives CASSSDSGLAGAETQYF.